Detailed here is one T cell receptor (beta chain). TCRdb's copy holds only in-frame clones and misses some; the assay was immunoSEQ multiplex PCR. The table includes 13,000 to 15,000 clones, around 70% detected once. This sample was taken from a study of T cells in tumors after PD-1 blockade. Treatment was either pembrolizumab 200 mg every 3 weeks or cemiplimab 350 mg every 2 weeks. Germline-derived CDR1 and CDR2 are SGHNT and YYREEE (reference sequence). CDR3 length equals 15 residues. With 4 bases clipped from V and 8 bases from J, the junction kept 6 bases outside the gene matches. V is TRBV5-4 and J is TRBJ2-1; 13 bases map to TRBD2. This TCR derives from a human donor with cutaneous squamous cell carcinoma. Sequences were derived from tumor tissue, sampled after anti-PD-1 treatment. Here the CDR3 DNA reads TGTGCCAGCAGCCCGGGACTAGCGGGGTTCGATGAGCAGTTCTTC. It codes for CASSPGLAGFDEQFF.